This TCR beta chain emerged from a study of vaccination and CD4 T cells after COVID-19. At the Johns Hopkins FTIC core, DNA taken from cultured CD4+ T cells was sequenced by way of the Oncomine TCR Beta short-read assay. TCRdb ran MiXCR on the PCR reads and lists one entry per CDR3 protein. Among more than 8,000 distinct CDR3 sequences listed, around 18% were seen once. A word on this clonotype: Its matching antigen is unknown.

CDR3 length equals 16 residues. V was clipped by 2 bases and J by 9 bases; unmatched bases: 12. The germline V gene has CDR1 LNHDA and CDR2 SQIVND (reference sequence). The treatment: 10-day PBMC culture with coronavirus spike peptide pools or control peptides (ViraFEST assay). This sequence was found in a human donor who had recovered from COVID-19. The sample here was CD4+ T cells from blood, cultured in vitro, taken after SARS-CoV-2 vaccination. The chain links TRBV19 to TRBJ2-1, with TRBD2 matching 8 bases. CDR3 amino acids: CASSISWRGASTEQFF. The CDR3 nucleotides are TGTGCCAGTAGTATATCCTGGCGGGGGGCCTCTACTGAGCAGTTCTTC.